This record covers a single T cell receptor (beta chain). The antigen remains undetermined. This entry is derived from a study of beta chain features in type 1 diabetes. Study conclusions and caveats: Patients' naive, central memory and Treg TCRB repertoires seemed closer to one another than those of healthy donors. Insertion counts at VDJ junctions were lower in type 1 diabetes patients, who also showed more deletions there.

The investigators reverse transcribed all of the isolated RNA, so they sequenced expressed TCRB transcripts. The repertoire was sequenced with immunoSEQ multiplex PCR; TCRdb's copy has only in-frame clones and lacks some. The table has hundreds of thousands of clones, less than 15% seen once. Cell sorting via CD45RO/CCR7/CD25/CD127/CD95/CD27 was performed to obtain CD4+ naive, central memory, regulatory and stem cell-like memory cells. The sequenced sample was central memory CD4+ T cells from blood. The receptor was isolated from a man aged 25 to 45 in good health.

CDR3 amino acids: CAISELQGLGYTF. CDR3 bases: TGTGCCATCAGTGAGCTCCAGGGCCTGGGCTACACCTTC. The chain recombines TRBV10-3 with TRBJ1-2; the D gene is possibly TRBD1 (5 bases). Germline V gene lookup returns CDR1 ENHRY and CDR2 SYGVKD. This CDR3 is 13 amino acids long. Trimming left V 2 bases short and J 8 bases short, with 12 bases between.